The 4 T cell receptor beta chains below all came from one sample that was sequenced in a study of cytomegalovirus exposure and HLA in healthy donors. Produced via immunoSEQ multiplex PCR; TCRdb's table is partial and in-frame only. This table has around 300,000 clones, roughly 85% appearing once. Sequences were obtained from PBMCs. The source of these receptors is a woman aged 18-29 years in good health and CMV-seronegative.

The V and J genes are TRBV6-5 and TRBJ2-5, with D possibly matching TRBD1 (5 bases). The CDR3 has 14 amino acids. Trimming removed 5 bases from V and 1 base from J, with 11 bases in between. The V gene's germline CDR1 is MNHEY and CDR2 SVGAGI. CDR3 DNA: TGTGCCAGCAGTCTTACAGGCCTCCAAGAGACCCAGTACTTC. Its translation is CASSLTGLQETQYF.

The chain is built from TRBV20-1 and TRBJ1-3, with unresolved D. Deletions cut 6 bases from V and 10 bases from J, with 13 bases between. The germline V gene has CDR1 DFQATT and CDR2 SNEGSKA (reference sequence). The CDR3 extends over 11 amino acids. CDR3 DNA sequence: TGCAGTGCGCAAACCGGAGGGACCATATATTTT. Residues: CSAQTGGTIYF.

This chain links TRBV28 with TRBJ2-7, with D perhaps TRBD1 (6 bases). Germline CDR1 reads MDHEN; CDR2 reads SYDVKM. Trimming pared 3 bases from V and 4 bases from J, leaving 16 bases between. This CDR3 comprises 15 residues. The chain's CDR3 is CASSLSGSRGYEQYF. DNA of the CDR3: TGTGCCAGCAGTTTGTCTGGGTCCAGGGGATACGAGCAGTACTTC. The full variable domain, in which reference TRBV28 and TRBJ2-7 provide the parts outside the CDR3, is DVKVTQSSRYLVKRTGEKVFLECVQDMDHENMFWYRQDPGLGLRLIYFSYDVKMKEKGDIPEGYSVSREKKERFSLILESASTNQTSMYLCASSLSGSRGYEQYFGPGTRLTVT.

This chain uses TRBV5-1 with TRBJ2-3, with 9 bases identical to TRBD2. The germline CDR1 and CDR2 sequences are SGHRS and YFSETQ. The CDR3 is 14 residues long. The V gene end was trimmed by 7 bases and the J gene end by 2 bases; junction bases not matched to a gene: 5. CDR3 protein: CASLLAGPTDTQYF. CDR3 in DNA: TGCGCCAGCTTACTAGCGGGTCCCACAGATACGCAGTATTTT.